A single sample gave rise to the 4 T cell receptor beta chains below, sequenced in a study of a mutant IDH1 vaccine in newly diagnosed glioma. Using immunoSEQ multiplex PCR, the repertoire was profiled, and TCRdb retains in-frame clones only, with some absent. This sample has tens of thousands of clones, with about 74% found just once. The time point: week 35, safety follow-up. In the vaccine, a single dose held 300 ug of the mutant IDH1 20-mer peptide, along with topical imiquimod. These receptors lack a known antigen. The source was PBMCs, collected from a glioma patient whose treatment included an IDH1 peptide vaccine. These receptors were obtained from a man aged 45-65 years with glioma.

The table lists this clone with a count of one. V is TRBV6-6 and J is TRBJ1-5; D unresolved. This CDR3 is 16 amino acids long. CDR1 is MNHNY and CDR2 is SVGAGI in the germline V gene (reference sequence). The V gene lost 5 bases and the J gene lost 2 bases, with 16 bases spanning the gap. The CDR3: CASSTPPGQGNQPQHF. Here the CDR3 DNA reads TGTGCCAGCAGTACCCCGCCAGGTCAGGGCAATCAGCCCCAGCATTTT.

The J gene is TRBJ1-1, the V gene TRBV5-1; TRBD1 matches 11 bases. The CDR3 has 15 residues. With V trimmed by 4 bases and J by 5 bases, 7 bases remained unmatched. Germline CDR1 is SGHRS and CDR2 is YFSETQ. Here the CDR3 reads CASSAGTGGYTEAFF. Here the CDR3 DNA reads TGCGCCAGCAGCGCCGGGACAGGGGGGTATACTGAAGCTTTCTTT. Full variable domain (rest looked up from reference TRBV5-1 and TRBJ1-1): KAGVTQTPRYLIKTRGQQVTLSCSPISGHRSVSWYQQTPGQGLQFLFEYFSETQRNKGNFPGRFSGRQFSNSRSEMNVSTLELGDSALYLCASSAGTGGYTEAFFGQGTRLTVV.

CDR3 sequence reads: CASSLGRGTAEKLFF. The CDR3 DNA follows: TGCGCCAGCAGCTTGGGCAGAGGGACGGCGGAAAAACTGTTTTTT. The chain employs TRBV5-1 and TRBJ1-4; maybe TRBD1 (5 bases). The V end lost 0 bases, the J end lost 8 bases, and 14 bases lay between the germline ends. Germline values: CDR1 SGHRS, CDR2 YFSETQ. The CDR3 covers 15 residues.

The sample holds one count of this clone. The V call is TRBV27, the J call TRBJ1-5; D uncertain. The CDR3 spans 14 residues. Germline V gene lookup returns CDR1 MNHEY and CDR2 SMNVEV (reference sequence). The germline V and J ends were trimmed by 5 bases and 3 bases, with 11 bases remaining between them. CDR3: CASSPFGYNQPQHF. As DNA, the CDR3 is TGTGCCAGCAGTCCGTTCGGGTACAATCAGCCCCAGCATTTT.